What follows is one TCR delta chain and its context. The protein given by TCRdb reflects a much larger clone and differs at residue 7 from this DNA's translation, likely from a read error; the protein shown is the DNA's translation. Trimming pared 3 bases from V and 7 bases from J, leaving 17 bases between. The CDR3 extends over 14 amino acids. Germline V gene lookup returns CDR1 GEAIGNYY and CDR2 EKD. TCRdb reanalysed the RT-PCR reads via CATT. The table includes 2,500 to 3,500 delta-chain clones, approximately 5.1% detected once. This sample was included in a study of gamma-delta T cells after stem cell transplantation.

This sequence was found in a human donor. It is not recorded whose cells these are; they may come from a transplant donor. Sequencing was done on a sample of gamma-delta T cells. V gene TRDV2 combines with J gene TRDJ1, with a possible D match to TRDD3 (5 bases). CDR3 sequence: CACDFLRDRGKLIF. The CDR3 DNA reads as TGTGCCTGTGACTTTCTGAGGGATCGAGGTAAACTCATCTTT.